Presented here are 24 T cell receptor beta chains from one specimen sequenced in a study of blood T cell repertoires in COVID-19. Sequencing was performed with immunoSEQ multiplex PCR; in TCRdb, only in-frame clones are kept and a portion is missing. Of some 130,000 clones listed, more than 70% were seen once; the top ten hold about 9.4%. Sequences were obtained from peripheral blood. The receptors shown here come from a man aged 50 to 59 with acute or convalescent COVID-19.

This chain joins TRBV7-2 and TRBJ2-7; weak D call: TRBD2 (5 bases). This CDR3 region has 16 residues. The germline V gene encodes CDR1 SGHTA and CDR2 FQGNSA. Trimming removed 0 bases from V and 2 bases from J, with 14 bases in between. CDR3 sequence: CASSLASGNLPYEQYF. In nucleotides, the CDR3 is TGTGCCAGCAGCTTAGCGAGCGGCAATCTACCCTACGAGCAGTACTTC. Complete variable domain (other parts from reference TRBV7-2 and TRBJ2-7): GAGVSQSPSNKVTEKGKDVELRCDPISGHTALYWYRQSLGQGLEFLIYFQGNSAPDKSGLPSDRFSAERTGGSVSTLTIQRTQQEDSAVYLCASSLASGNLPYEQYFGPGTRLTVT.

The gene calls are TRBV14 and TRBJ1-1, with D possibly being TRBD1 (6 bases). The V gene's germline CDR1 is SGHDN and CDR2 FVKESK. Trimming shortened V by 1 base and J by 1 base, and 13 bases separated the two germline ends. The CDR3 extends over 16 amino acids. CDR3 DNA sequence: TGTGCCAGCAGCCAAGCTAAAACAGGGAGGAACACTGAAGCTTTCTTT. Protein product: CASSQAKTGRNTEAFF.

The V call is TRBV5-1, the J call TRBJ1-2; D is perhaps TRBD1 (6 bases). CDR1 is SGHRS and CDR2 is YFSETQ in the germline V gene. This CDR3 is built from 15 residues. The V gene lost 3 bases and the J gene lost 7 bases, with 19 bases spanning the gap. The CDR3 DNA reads TGCGCCAGCAGCTCTGGGACGGGACAACGAGGTGGCTACACCTTC. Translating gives CASSSGTGQRGGYTF. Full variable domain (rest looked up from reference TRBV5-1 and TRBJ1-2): KAGVTQTPRYLIKTRGQQVTLSCSPISGHRSVSWYQQTPGQGLQFLFEYFSETQRNKGNFPGRFSGRQFSNSRSEMNVSTLELGDSALYLCASSSGTGQRGGYTFGSGTRLTVV.

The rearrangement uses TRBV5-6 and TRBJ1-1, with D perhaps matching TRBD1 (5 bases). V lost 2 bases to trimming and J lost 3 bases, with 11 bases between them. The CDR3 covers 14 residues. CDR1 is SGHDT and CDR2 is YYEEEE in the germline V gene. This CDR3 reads CASSFGGGDTEAFF. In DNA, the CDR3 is TGTGCCAGCAGCTTCGGCGGGGGGGACACTGAAGCTTTCTTT.

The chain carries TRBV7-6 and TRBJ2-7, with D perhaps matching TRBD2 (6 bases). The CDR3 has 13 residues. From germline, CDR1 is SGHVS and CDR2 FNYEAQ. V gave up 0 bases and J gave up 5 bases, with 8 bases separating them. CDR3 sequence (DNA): TGTGCCAGCAGCTTAGCGTCGGGGGACGAGCAGTACTTC. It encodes CASSLASGDEQYF.

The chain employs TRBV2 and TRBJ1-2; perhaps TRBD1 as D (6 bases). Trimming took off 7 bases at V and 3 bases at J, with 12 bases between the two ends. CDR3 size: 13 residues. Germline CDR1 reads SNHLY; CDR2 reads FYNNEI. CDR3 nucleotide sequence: TGTGCCAGCAATCTTGGGACATACTATGGCTACACCTTC. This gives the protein CASNLGTYYGYTF.

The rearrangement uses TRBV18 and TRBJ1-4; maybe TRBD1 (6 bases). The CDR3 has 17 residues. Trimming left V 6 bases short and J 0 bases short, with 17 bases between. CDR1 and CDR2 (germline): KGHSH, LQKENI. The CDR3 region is CASSLPGTLATNEKLFF. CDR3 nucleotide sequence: TGTGCCAGCTCGCTGCCCGGGACACTGGCAACTAATGAAAAACTGTTTTTT.

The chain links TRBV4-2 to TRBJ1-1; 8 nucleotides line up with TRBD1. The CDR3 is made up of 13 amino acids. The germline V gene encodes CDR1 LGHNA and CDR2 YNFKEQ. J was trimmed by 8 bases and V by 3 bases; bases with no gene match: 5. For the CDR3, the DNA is TGTGCCAGCAGCCAGGCAGGACAGGGCGAAGCTTTCTTT. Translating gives CASSQAGQGEAFF.

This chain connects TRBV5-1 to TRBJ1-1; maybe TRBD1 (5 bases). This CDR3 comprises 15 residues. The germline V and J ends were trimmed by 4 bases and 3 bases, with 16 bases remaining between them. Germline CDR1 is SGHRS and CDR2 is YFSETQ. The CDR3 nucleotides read TGCGCCAGCAGCCAGCGGGGCCCCGCGGACACTGAAGCTTTCTTT. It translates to CASSQRGPADTEAFF.

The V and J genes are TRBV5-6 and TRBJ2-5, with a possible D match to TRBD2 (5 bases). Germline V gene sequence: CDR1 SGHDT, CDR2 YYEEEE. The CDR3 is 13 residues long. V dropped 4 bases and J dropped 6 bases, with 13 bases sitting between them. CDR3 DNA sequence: TGTGCCAGCAGCCCGGTCACTAGGCAGACCCAGTACTTC. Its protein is CASSPVTRQTQYF.

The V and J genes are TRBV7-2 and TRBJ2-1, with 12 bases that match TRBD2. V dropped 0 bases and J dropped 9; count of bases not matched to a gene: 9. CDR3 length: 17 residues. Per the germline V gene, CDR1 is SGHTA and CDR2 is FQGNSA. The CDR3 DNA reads TGTGCCAGCAGCTTAGCCCTACTAGCGGGAGGACGAACTGAGCAGTTCTTC. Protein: CASSLALLAGGRTEQFF. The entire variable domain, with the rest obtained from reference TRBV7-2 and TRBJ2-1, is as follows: GAGVSQSPSNKVTEKGKDVELRCDPISGHTALYWYRQSLGQGLEFLIYFQGNSAPDKSGLPSDRFSAERTGGSVSTLTIQRTQQEDSAVYLCASSLALLAGGRTEQFFGPGTRLTVL.

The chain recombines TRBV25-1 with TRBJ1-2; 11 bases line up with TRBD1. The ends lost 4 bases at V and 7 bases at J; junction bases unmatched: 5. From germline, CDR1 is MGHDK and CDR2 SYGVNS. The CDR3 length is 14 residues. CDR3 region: CASSVTGTGGGYTF. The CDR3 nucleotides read TGTGCCAGCAGTGTCACCGGGACAGGGGGTGGCTACACCTTC.

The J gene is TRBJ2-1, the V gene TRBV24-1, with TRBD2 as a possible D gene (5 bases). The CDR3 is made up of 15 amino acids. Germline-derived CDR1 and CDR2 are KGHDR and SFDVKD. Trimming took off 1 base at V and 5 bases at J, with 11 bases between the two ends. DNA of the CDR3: TGTGCCACCAGTGATTTTCTAGCACCTCACAATGAGCAGTTCTTC. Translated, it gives CATSDFLAPHNEQFF.

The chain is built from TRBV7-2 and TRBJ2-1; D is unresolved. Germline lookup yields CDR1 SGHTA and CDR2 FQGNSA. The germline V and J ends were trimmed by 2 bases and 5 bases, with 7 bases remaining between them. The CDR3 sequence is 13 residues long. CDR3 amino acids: CASSLSRDNEQFF. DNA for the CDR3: TGTGCCAGCAGCTTAAGTCGGGACAATGAGCAGTTCTTC.

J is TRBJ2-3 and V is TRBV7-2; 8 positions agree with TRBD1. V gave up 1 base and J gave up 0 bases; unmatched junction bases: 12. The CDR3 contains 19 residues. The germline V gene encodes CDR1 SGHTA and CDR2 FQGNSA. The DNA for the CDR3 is TGTGCCAGCAGCTTAGTCCCGGCCAGGGGGCGTCTGAGCACAGATACGCAGTATTTT. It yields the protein CASSLVPARGRLSTDTQYF.

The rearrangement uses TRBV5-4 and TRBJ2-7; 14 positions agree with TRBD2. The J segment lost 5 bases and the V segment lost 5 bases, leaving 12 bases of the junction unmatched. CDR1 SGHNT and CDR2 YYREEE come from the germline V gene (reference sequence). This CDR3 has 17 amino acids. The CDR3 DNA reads TGTGCCAGCAGAAAGGGACTAGCGGGAGAACCCCCGCACGAGCAGTACTTC. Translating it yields CASRKGLAGEPPHEQYF.

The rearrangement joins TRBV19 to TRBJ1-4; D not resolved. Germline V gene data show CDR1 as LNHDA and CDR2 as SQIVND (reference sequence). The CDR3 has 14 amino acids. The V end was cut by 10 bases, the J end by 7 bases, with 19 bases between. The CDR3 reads CATSQLIGGEKLFF. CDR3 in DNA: TGTGCCACCTCGCAATTGATCGGAGGTGAAAAACTGTTTTTT.

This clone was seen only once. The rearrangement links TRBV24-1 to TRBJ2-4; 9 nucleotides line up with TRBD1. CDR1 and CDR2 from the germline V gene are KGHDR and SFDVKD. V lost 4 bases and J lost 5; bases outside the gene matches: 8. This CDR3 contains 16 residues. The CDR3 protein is CATSEPPGQGENIQYF. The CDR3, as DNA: TGTGCCACCAGTGAGCCACCGGGACAGGGTGAAAACATTCAGTACTTC.

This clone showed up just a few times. As DNA, the CDR3 is TGCGCCAGCAGCCACGACAGAAAGAACACTGAAGCTTTCTTT. Encoded protein: CASSHDRKNTEAFF. This chain joins TRBV4-1 and TRBJ1-1; possibly TRBD1 for D (5 bases). Germline CDR1 is MGHRA and CDR2 is YSYEKL. Trimming left V 3 bases short and J 1 base short, with 9 bases between. The CDR3 spans 14 residues.

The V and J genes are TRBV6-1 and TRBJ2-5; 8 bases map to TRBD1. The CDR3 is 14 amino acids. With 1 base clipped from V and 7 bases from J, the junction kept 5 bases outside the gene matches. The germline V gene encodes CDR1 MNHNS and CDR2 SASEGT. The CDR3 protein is CASSEGTGFVTQYF. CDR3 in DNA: TGTGCCAGCAGTGAAGGGACAGGGTTTGTGACCCAGTACTTC.

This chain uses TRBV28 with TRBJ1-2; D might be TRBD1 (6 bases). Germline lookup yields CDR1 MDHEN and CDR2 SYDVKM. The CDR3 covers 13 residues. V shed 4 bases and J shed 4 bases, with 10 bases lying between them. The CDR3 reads CASSSRQAYGYTF. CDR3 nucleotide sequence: TGTGCCAGCAGTTCGCGACAGGCCTATGGCTACACCTTC.

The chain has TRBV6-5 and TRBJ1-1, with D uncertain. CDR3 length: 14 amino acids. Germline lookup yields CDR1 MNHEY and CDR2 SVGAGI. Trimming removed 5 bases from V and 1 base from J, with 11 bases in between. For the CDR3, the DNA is TGTGCCAGCAGTCCCCGAGAGCCGAACACTGAAGCTTTCTTT. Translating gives CASSPREPNTEAFF.

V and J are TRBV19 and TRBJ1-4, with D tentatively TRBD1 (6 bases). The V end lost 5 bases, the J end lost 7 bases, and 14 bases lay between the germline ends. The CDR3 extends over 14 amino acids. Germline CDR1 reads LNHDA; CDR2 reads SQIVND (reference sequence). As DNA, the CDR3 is TGTGCCAGTAGTCGGGGGGGGGCTACTGAAAAACTGTTTTTT. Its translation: CASSRGGATEKLFF.

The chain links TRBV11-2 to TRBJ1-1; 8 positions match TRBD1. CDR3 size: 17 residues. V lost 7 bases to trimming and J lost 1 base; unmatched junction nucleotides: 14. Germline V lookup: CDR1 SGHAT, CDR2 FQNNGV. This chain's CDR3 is CASTNVDRGPRNTEAFF. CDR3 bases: TGTGCCAGCACCAACGTCGACAGGGGACCAAGGAACACTGAAGCTTTCTTT. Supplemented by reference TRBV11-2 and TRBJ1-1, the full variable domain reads EAGVAQSPRYKIIEKRQSVAFWCNPISGHATLYWYQQILGQGPKLLIQFQNNGVVDDSQLPKDRFSAERLKGVDSTLKIQPAKLEDSAVYLCASTNVDRGPRNTEAFFGQGTRLTVV.